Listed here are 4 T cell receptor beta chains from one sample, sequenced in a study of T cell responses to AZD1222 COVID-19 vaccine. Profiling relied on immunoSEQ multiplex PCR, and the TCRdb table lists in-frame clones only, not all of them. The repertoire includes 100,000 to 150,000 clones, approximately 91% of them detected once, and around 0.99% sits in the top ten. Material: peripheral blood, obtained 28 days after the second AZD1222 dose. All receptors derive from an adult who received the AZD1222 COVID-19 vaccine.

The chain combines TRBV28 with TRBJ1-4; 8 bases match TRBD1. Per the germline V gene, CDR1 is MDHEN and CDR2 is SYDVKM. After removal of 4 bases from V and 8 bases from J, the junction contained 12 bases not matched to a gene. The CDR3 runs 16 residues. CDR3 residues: CASSSVDREGVEKLFF. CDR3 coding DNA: TGTGCCAGCAGTTCAGTGGACAGGGAAGGGGTGGAAAAACTGTTTTTT.

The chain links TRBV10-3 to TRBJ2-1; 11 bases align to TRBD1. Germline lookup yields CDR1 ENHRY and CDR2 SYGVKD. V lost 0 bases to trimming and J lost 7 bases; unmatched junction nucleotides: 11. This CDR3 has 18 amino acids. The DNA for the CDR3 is TGTGCCATCAGTGAGTCCCTGTGGACAGGGGGCGGCCGAAATGAGCAGTTCTTC. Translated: CAISESLWTGGGRNEQFF.

CDR3 nucleotide sequence: TGCGCCAGCAGCATAAAACAGGGGAGCTCCTACGAGCAGTACTTC. This encodes CASSIKQGSSYEQYF. This sequence joins TRBV5-1 and TRBJ2-7; TRBD1 matches 7 bases. The V and J ends lost 4 bases and 0 bases, in that order; junction bases with no gene match: 7. The germline gives CDR1 SGHRS, CDR2 YFSETQ. The CDR3 has 15 residues.

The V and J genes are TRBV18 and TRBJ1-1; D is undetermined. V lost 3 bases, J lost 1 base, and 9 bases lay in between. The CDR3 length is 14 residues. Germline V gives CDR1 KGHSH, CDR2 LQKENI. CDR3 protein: CASSPRLKNTEAFF. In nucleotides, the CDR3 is TGTGCCAGCTCACCCAGACTAAAGAACACTGAAGCTTTCTTT.